This T cell receptor (beta chain) came from a study of shared clonotypes between healthy human individuals (dated by TCRdb to 2019 to 2021). For the wider study: Two women and three men aged 18 to 49 years were included in the cohort. For each donor, CD4 naive and CD4 memory were each run on three plates, CD8 naive on two plates, and CD8 memory on one plate. The study deeply sequenced blood TCR repertoires of five healthy adults to estimate repertoire size and the extent of clonotype sharing between individuals. Different laboratories and diverse techniques were used to prepare libraries and sequence TCR repertoires, to increase sequencing depth and limit assay-specific biases. Leukapheresis yielded between about 0.9 and 9 billion PBMCs per donor.

TCR CDR3 regions were amplified from genomic DNA by multiplex PCR using the deep immunoSEQ assay. For each cell subset, the extracted genomic DNA was distributed evenly across all wells of several immunoSEQ 96-well plates, and each plate served as one replicate. For sorted subsets, 150 to 200 ng genomic DNA, equal to about 30,000 T cell genomes, was loaded into each replicate PCR. The purified libraries were quantified using a Qubit 3.0 fluorometer, sized with a Bioanalyzer 2100, and then quantified again using the KAPA Library Quantification kit. Each immunoSEQ 96-well plate was sequenced on its own single-read 150-cycle Illumina NextSeq 550 flow cell. Regarding the original processing steps: Because the immunoSEQ output included only junctional sequences and no quality scores, the filtering could not be the same as the filtering used for full-length reads. Sequences were annotated with PyIR, a Python wrapper for IgBLAST v1.9, using IMGT germline references to assign V/J genes and CDR3. Any read was removed if the V/J assignment was weak (E-value above 1e-6), the CDR3 was missing, or the read contained stop codons, out-of-frame junctions, or ambiguous translated residues. V3J clonotypes were defined as sequences sharing the same inferred V gene, J gene, and CDR3 amino acid sequence. The percentage overlap between two repertoires was calculated by dividing the number of shared unique clonotypes by the size of the smaller repertoire. Richness of each repertoire was evaluated using RTK rarefaction, the Chao1 estimator, and Recon v2.1 estimates of unobserved clonotypes. For all TCRbeta clonotypes obtained by the gDNA method from several donors, generation probabilities were computed with OLGA. TCRdb obtained this table from immuneACCESS and retained in-frame rearrangements with V and J assigned. These tables miss some clones; where compared with another copy, unresolved V genes account for less than half of the shortfall, and the remainder is unexplained. That table gives V, J and clone size, and the DNA gave D and trimming. Here the sample has some 700,000 clones; 90% occur a single time. 30% to 35% of the sample goes to the ten largest clones.

The V end loses 4 bases and the J end loses 2 bases, and a stretch of 10 bases separates them. The CDR3 holds 15 amino acids from the cysteine to the phenylalanine. The kept DNA is CDR3 alone, 45 bases in frame from the first base. From a lookup of the germline V gene, CDR1 and CDR2 are SGHRS and YFSETQ. A remark on this clone: Its antigen target is currently unknown. The record has no base qualities; no much larger clone is one base away.

Donors were healthy HIV-negative adults with no recently reported acute infections or vaccinations. All donors were Caucasian adults living in Nashville, Tennessee, USA. CD8 memory samples were composed of magnetically selected CD45RO+ cells combined with CCR7-negative CD45RA+ effector memory (TemRA) cells. Blood was collected by leukapheresis, and PBMCs were isolated by Ficoll-Histopaque density gradient centrifugation and then cryopreserved in liquid nitrogen vapor phase. Analytical flow cytometry was used to check the purity and quantity of each magnetically sorted T cell population. From each sorted fraction, genomic DNA was isolated and quantified by UV absorbance on a Nanodrop 2000c. General conclusions and limits of the study: Incomplete sequencing was indicated by rarefaction of sorted-subset datasets, despite the large sequencing depth. Sampling was restricted to blood, and TCR repertoires in tissue are likely to differ from TCR repertoires in blood. Compared with non-shared clonotypes, clonotypes shared by all four sorted-subset donors had higher generation probabilities. The small number of donors limited the genetic and exposure-history diversity represented. About 4.5% of naive CD4, more than 3% of naive CD8, 2% to 2.5% of memory CD4, and 0.4% of memory CD8 clonotypes were shared across several donors. Naive subsets generally had larger estimated clonotype richness than memory subsets did. Pairwise subsampling led to the expectation that sequencing depth would affect the degree of clonotype sharing among donors.

The rearrangement joined TRBV5-1 to TRBJ2-6, with the D gene tentatively TRBD1 or TRBD2, based on 5 matching bases in each. The TCR sequence derives from a man aged 18 to 35 in good health. Some clones in this sample may be carry-over from other donors' samples. Sequencing was carried out using memory CD8+ T cells from PBMCs. Taken with the paper, the label for cell subset or site translates to: CD45RO+ cells pooled with CCR7-negative TemRA cells. The sequence in DNA is TGCGCCAGCAGCGCCGGGACCGCTGGGGCCAACGTCCTGACTTTC. Translation gives CASSAGTAGANVLTF.